Shown below are 6 T cell receptor beta chains from a single sample sequenced in a study of cytomegalovirus exposure and HLA in healthy donors. PCR employed 60 Vbeta and 13 Jbeta primers. Data came from immunoSEQ multiplex PCR; TCRdb stores just in-frame clones and leaves some out. The sample contains 130,000 or so clones, 70% to 80% of which appear only once. Source material: PBMCs. These receptors came from a female donor in good health and CMV-seronegative.

This clone has only a few counts. The chain uses TRBV5-1 and TRBJ1-1; 7 bases are shared with TRBD1. The germline gives CDR1 SGHRS, CDR2 YFSETQ. This CDR3 is 15 amino acids long. Unmatched junction bases numbered 8, after V lost 4 bases and J lost 2 bases. CDR3 sequence: CASSPTRQGNTEAFF. CDR3 nucleotide sequence: TGCGCCAGCAGCCCAACCCGACAGGGCAACACTGAAGCTTTCTTT.

The chain has TRBV10-2 and TRBJ2-1, with 12 bases lining up with TRBD2. The CDR3 extends over 16 amino acids. Trimming removed 4 bases from V and 2 bases from J; junction bases left unmatched: 3. CDR1 is WSHSY, CDR2 SAAADI, per germline. CDR3 residues: CASSALAGGPYNEQFF. CDR3 nucleotide sequence: TGCGCCAGCAGTGCCCTAGCGGGAGGGCCCTACAATGAGCAGTTCTTC.

The chain combines TRBV4-2 with TRBJ2-1, with 14 positions matching TRBD2. V gave up 0 bases and J gave up 8 bases; unmatched junction bases: 12. Germline CDR1 reads LGHNA; CDR2 reads YNFKEQ. The CDR3 loop spans 19 amino acids. CDR3 sequence: CASSQEKWTSGGKRDEQFF. The CDR3 DNA reads TGTGCCAGCAGCCAAGAAAAGTGGACTAGCGGGGGGAAGAGAGATGAGCAGTTCTTC.

The gene calls are TRBV5-1 and TRBJ2-7, with 7 bases matching TRBD2. The J segment lost 0 bases and the V segment lost 4 bases, leaving 4 bases of the junction unmatched. There are 14 residues in the CDR3. CDR1 and CDR2 from the germline V gene are SGHRS and YFSETQ. The CDR3 DNA reads TGCGCCAGCAGCGGGCTAGCGGCCTCCTACGAGCAGTACTTC. Translation: CASSGLAASYEQYF. The whole variable domain, filled in from reference TRBV5-1 and TRBJ2-7, reads KAGVTQTPRYLIKTRGQQVTLSCSPISGHRSVSWYQQTPGQGLQFLFEYFSETQRNKGNFPGRFSGRQFSNSRSEMNVSTLELGDSALYLCASSGLAASYEQYFGPGTRLTVT.

The gene calls are TRBV2 and TRBJ2-3; 8 positions agree with TRBD2. V shed 8 bases and J 2 bases; nucleotides not matched to a gene: 9. Germline V gene lookup returns CDR1 SNHLY and CDR2 FYNNEI. CDR3 length: 15 amino acids. The CDR3 region has the DNA TGTGCCAGCTATCGGGGACTAGTTTACACAGATACGCAGTATTTT. Amino acid sequence: CASYRGLVYTDTQYF.

This clone occurred once. The chain employs TRBV6-1 and TRBJ2-5; TRBD1 agrees at 10 bases. CDR3 length: 14 residues. CDR1 and CDR2 (germline): MNHNS, SASEGT. V lost 9 bases, J lost 4 bases, and 8 bases stayed unmatched. This chain's CDR3 is CARIRDRGLETQYF. The CDR3 region has the DNA TGTGCCAGGATCCGGGACAGGGGATTAGAGACCCAGTACTTC.